The clone carrying this T cell receptor beta chain was counted a single time. Authors' methods: By means of reference gene primer amplification, nucleated cell counts were estimated. TCRdb's copy holds only in-frame clones and misses some; the assay was immunoSEQ multiplex PCR. The V and J calls and clone size are taken from that table; D and trimming were inferred from the DNA. The table shows around 70,000 clones, with roughly 80% occurring only once. This sample stems from a study of blood T cell repertoires in COVID-19. Study-wide background: Spain, Italy and the United States supplied samples that represented acute and convalescent COVID-19.

The germline CDR1 and CDR2 sequences are MNHNY and SVGAGI (reference sequence). Deletions cut 2 bases from V and 7 bases from J, with 12 bases between. The CDR3 extends over 14 amino acids. This chain links TRBV6-6 with TRBJ1-5; D gene unclear. The TCR comes from a woman aged 60 to 75 with acute or convalescent COVID-19. Sequencing used peripheral blood. CDR3: CASSYAGPGQPQHF. CDR3 in DNA: TGTGCCAGCAGTTACGCAGGCCCCGGACAGCCCCAGCATTTT.